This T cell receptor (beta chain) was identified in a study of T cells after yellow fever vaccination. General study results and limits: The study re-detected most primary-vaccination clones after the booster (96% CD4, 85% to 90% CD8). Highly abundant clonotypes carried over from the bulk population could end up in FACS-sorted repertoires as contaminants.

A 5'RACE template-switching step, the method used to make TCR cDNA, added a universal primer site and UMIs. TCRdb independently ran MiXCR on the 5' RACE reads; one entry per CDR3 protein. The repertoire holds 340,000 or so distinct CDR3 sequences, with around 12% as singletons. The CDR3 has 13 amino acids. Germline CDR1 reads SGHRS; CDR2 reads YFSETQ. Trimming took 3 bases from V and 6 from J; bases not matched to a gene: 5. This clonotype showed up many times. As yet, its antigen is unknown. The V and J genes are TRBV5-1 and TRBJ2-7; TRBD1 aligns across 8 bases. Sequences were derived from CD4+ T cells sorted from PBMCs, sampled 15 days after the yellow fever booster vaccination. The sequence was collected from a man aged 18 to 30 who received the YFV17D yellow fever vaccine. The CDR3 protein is CASSSDRVREQYF. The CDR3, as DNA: TGCGCCAGCAGCTCGGACAGGGTACGCGAGCAGTACTTC.